Each of the 16 T cell receptor beta chains below was sequenced from the same sample in a study of T-cell reconstitution after alpha-beta-depleted transplantation in children. The TCRbeta library incorporated unique molecular identifiers. TCRdb reprocessed the PCR reads via MiXCR and lists one record per CDR3 protein. The sample yields a few hundred thousand distinct CDR3 sequences, around 21% seen once. Sequenced here: PBMCs from the stem cell graft donor, sampled from the stem cell graft. The receptors shown here come from a human donor who donated a stem cell graft to a child with acute myeloid leukemia.

The chain links TRBV29-1 to TRBJ1-1, with a tentative D call TRBD1 (5 bases). Germline CDR1 SQVTM, CDR2 ANQGSEA. Between the trimmed V and J ends, which lost 6 bases and 1 base, there was a span of 15 bases. The length of the CDR3 is 14 residues. The CDR3 nucleotides are TGCAGCGTGGGACGGAGGGGACGGAACACTGAAGCTTTCTTT. It codes for CSVGRRGRNTEAFF.

The gene calls are TRBV5-5 and TRBJ2-7, with D tentatively TRBD1 (5 bases). Deletions cut 0 bases from V and 2 bases from J, with 9 bases between. CDR3 length: 14 amino acids. Germline CDR1 reads SGHKS; CDR2 reads YYEKEE (reference sequence). The CDR3 DNA is TGTGCCAGCAGCTTGGCGGACATCACCTACGAGCAGTACTTC. Translating gives CASSLADITYEQYF.

This clonotype occurred a few times. A much larger clone differs from this one at a single base, so this may be a read error. A read error is likely, as this CDR3 ends without the conserved phenylalanine or tryptophan. The chain uses TRBV29-1 and TRBJ2-1, with 7 nucleotides matching TRBD2. Germline assignment: CDR1 SQVTM and CDR2 ANQGSEA. The V and J ends lost 7 bases and 1 base, in that order; junction bases with no gene match: 10. This CDR3 has 15 amino acids. The CDR3 spells CSALLASGSYNEQFY. The DNA for the CDR3 is TGCAGCGCCCTACTAGCGTCAGGGTCCTACAATGAGCAGTTCTAC.

This clonotype was detected only a few times. The chain uses TRBV12-3 or TRBV12-4 and TRBJ1-6, with D possibly being TRBD1 (5 bases). V dropped 3 bases and J dropped 6 bases, with 9 bases sitting between them. This CDR3 has 14 amino acids. Here the CDR3 DNA reads TGTGCCAGCAGTTTCCAGGGCGCTAATTCACCCCTCCACTTT. It specifies CASSFQGANSPLHF.

This clonotype has only a few counts. The genes are TRBV24-1 and TRBJ2-2; 9 nucleotides align to TRBD2. There are 16 residues in the CDR3. The germline V gene has CDR1 KGHDR and CDR2 SFDVKD. V trimming: 4 bases; J trimming: 6 bases; junction bases outside the gene matches: 8. CDR3 amino acids: CATSDRLADGSGELFF. The CDR3 nucleotides are TGTGCCACCAGTGACCGACTAGCGGACGGGTCCGGGGAGCTGTTTTTT.

The rearrangement links TRBV20-1 to TRBJ2-7, with 10 bases that match TRBD2. Germline-derived CDR1 and CDR2 are DFQATT and SNEGSKA (reference sequence). This CDR3 has 16 amino acids. The junction had 16 bases not matched to a gene; V was cut back by 6 bases and J by 5 bases. CDR3 coding DNA: TGCAGTGCCCTCCGGGCTAGCGGGAGTGGGTTGGACGAGCAGTACTTC. This encodes CSALRASGSGLDEQYF.

This clonotype has more than one count but fewer than ten. J is TRBJ2-1 and V is TRBV25-1; 8 nucleotides agree with TRBD2. CDR1 is MGHDK, CDR2 SYGVNS, per germline. V gave up 5 bases and J gave up 2 bases; unmatched junction bases: 23. CDR3 length: 21 residues. DNA of the CDR3: TGTGCCAGCAGTAAACTGACCCAAAAGTCCGGACTAGCTGTGACCTACAATGAGCAGTTCTTC. It translates to CASSKLTQKSGLAVTYNEQFF.

The V call is TRBV20-1, the J call TRBJ2-4, with unresolved D. CDR1 is DFQATT and CDR2 is SNEGSKA in the germline V gene (reference sequence). Trimming removed 5 bases at V and 0 bases at J, with 14 bases between. CDR3 size: 15 residues. The chain's CDR3 is CSAHQELLAKNIQYF. The CDR3 coding sequence is TGCAGTGCTCACCAGGAATTACTAGCCAAAAACATTCAGTACTTC.

As for this clonotype: A much larger clone differs from this one at a single base, so this may be a read error. The CDR3 does not close with the conserved phenylalanine or tryptophan, likely indicating a read error. The rearrangement uses TRBV20-1 and TRBJ2-7, with D hard to call. CDR3 length equals 13 residues. Germline CDR1 and CDR2: DFQATT and SNEGSKA (reference sequence). Between the trimmed V and J ends, which lost 3 bases and 5 bases, there was a span of 14 bases. The CDR3, as DNA: TGCAGTGCTAGGAAGGTCGGTATCAACGAGCAGTACATC. It yields the protein CSARKVGINEQYI.

This clonotype was observed a handful of times. The rearrangement uses TRBV12-3 or TRBV12-4 and TRBJ2-3; TRBD2 might be the D (5 bases). Trimming stripped 6 bases from V and 8 bases from J, with 15 bases between. This CDR3 has 13 amino acids. The CDR3 nucleotides are TGTGCCAGCAGGGACCGAGGAGGTGGTACGCAGTATTTT. Its translation is CASRDRGGGTQYF.

A few counts support this clonotype. This rearrangement joins TRBV7-3 to TRBJ2-1, with 9 bases fitting TRBD2. The CDR3 consists of 15 residues. Germline CDR1 SGHTA, CDR2 FQGTGA. After removal of 5 bases from V and 3 bases from J, the junction contained 5 bases not matched to a gene. This CDR3 is CASSPQREVYNEQFF. CDR3 in DNA: TGTGCCAGCAGCCCACAGCGGGAGGTCTACAATGAGCAGTTCTTC.

The J gene is TRBJ2-1, the V gene TRBV12-3 or TRBV12-4; 16 bases line up with TRBD2. CDR3 length equals 16 residues. V shed 5 bases and J 6 bases; nucleotides not matched to a gene: 4. This CDR3 reads CASSPGTSGRANEQFF. In DNA, the CDR3 is TGTGCCAGCAGTCCTGGGACTAGCGGGAGGGCCAATGAGCAGTTCTTC.

This clonotype was observed a handful of times. J is TRBJ2-7 and V is TRBV20-1; TRBD1 matches 10 bases. CDR1 is DFQATT and CDR2 is SNEGSKA in the germline V gene (reference sequence). The CDR3 loop spans 15 amino acids. V trimming: 2 bases; J trimming: 3 bases; junction bases outside the gene matches: 7. For the CDR3, the DNA is TGCAGTGCTAGAAAGACAGGGGGCACTCACTACGAGCAGTACTTC. Protein product: CSARKTGGTHYEQYF.

The chain joins TRBV2 to TRBJ2-3, with 7 positions matching TRBD2. CDR1 and CDR2 (germline): SNHLY, FYNNEI. CDR3 length: 14 amino acids. V dropped 1 base and J dropped 8; count of bases not matched to a gene: 6. The CDR3 is CASSEGGGSGTQYF. CDR3 sequence (DNA): TGTGCCAGCAGTGAAGGGGGGGGGAGCGGTACGCAGTATTTT.

The J gene is TRBJ2-7, the V gene TRBV27; 7 bases are a match to TRBD1. Germline CDR1 reads MNHEY; CDR2 reads SMNVEV (reference sequence). The CDR3 consists of 16 residues. The V segment lost 4 bases and the J segment 0 bases; nucleotides outside the gene matches: 9. The chain's CDR3 is CASSSKDRTFSYEQYF. The DNA for the CDR3 is TGTGCCAGCAGTTCCAAGGACAGGACCTTCTCCTACGAGCAGTACTTC.

This clonotype has only a few counts. J is TRBJ2-7 and V is TRBV28; TRBD1 agrees at 10 bases. J lost 5 bases, V lost 4 bases, and 11 bases had no gene match. The CDR3 is 16 amino acids. CDR1 is MDHEN, CDR2 SYDVKM, per germline. CDR3 in amino acids: CASSSTPGQGRDEQYF. CDR3 in DNA: TGTGCCAGCAGTTCAACTCCGGGACAGGGGCGCGACGAGCAGTACTTC. Supplemented by reference TRBV28 and TRBJ2-7, the full variable domain reads DVKVTQSSRYLVKRTGEKVFLECVQDMDHENMFWYRQDPGLGLRLIYFSYDVKMKEKGDIPEGYSVSREKKERFSLILESASTNQTSMYLCASSSTPGQGRDEQYFGPGTRLTVT.